The 23 T cell receptor beta chains presented below share a single source sample, sequenced in a study of identifying expanded T cells in peripheral blood. Method: immunoSEQ multiplex PCR; TCRdb's copy keeps in-frame clones and lacks some. The sample holds 100,000 or so clones, around 88% seen once. Sequencing used blood. The receptor set was obtained from a person aged 18-69 years in good health.

This clone has a single count. The chain couples TRBV28 to TRBJ2-5, with D unresolved. V gave up 7 bases and J gave up 2 bases, with 11 bases separating them. Germline values: CDR1 MDHEN, CDR2 SYDVKM. The CDR3 is made up of 13 amino acids. The CDR3, as DNA: TGTGCCAGCAATGAAAACAGACAAGAGACCCAGTACTTC. As protein: CASNENRQETQYF.

This clone was picked up a small number of times. V gene TRBV14 combines with J gene TRBJ2-7; D is uncertain. This CDR3 region has 13 residues. Trimming cost V 1 base and J 3 bases, with 7 bases left between them. Germline CDR1 is SGHDN and CDR2 is FVKESK. CDR3 sequence reads: CASSQGQYYEQYF. In DNA, the CDR3 is TGTGCCAGCAGCCAAGGGCAGTACTACGAGCAGTACTTC.

The chain is built from TRBV18 and TRBJ2-1; D unclear. V lost 6 bases, J lost 5 bases, and 14 bases lay in between. The CDR3 extends over 14 amino acids. Germline values: CDR1 KGHSH, CDR2 LQKENI. The CDR3 DNA reads TGTGCCAGCTCTCCTGACTTCGTGAACAATGAGCAGTTCTTC. This translates into CASSPDFVNNEQFF.

This rearrangement joins TRBV9 to TRBJ1-4; a possible D gene is TRBD1 (5 bases). With 2 bases removed from V and 0 bases from J, the gap between germline ends came to 17 bases. Germline assignment: CDR1 SGDLS and CDR2 YYNGEE. The CDR3 extends over 18 amino acids. The CDR3 DNA is TGTGCCAGCAGCGTCAGTTCAAGGGGCCGGACAACTAATGAAAAACTGTTTTTT. Protein: CASSVSSRGRTTNEKLFF. Full variable domain (rest looked up from reference TRBV9 and TRBJ1-4): DSGVTQTPKHLITATGQRVTLRCSPRSGDLSVYWYQQSLDQGLQFLIQYYNGEERAKGNILERFSAQQFPDLHSELNLSSLELGDSALYFCASSVSSRGRTTNEKLFFGSGTQLSVL.

The chain has TRBV6-5 and TRBJ2-2; D may be TRBD2 (6 bases). There are 13 residues in the CDR3. Trimming removed 6 bases from V and 4 bases from J, with 9 bases in between. Germline assignment: CDR1 MNHEY and CDR2 SVGAGI. CDR3 bases: TGTGCCAGCAGGACTAGATCCACCGGGGAGCTGTTTTTT. As protein: CASRTRSTGELFF.

The gene calls are TRBV18 and TRBJ2-3; weak D call: TRBD1 (5 bases). CDR1 is KGHSH and CDR2 is LQKENI in the germline V gene. The CDR3 is made up of 15 amino acids. V was pared by 2 bases and J by 3 bases, with 12 bases between. The CDR3 sequence is CASSPSPRVTDTQYF. DNA for the CDR3: TGTGCCAGCTCACCATCCCCCAGGGTGACAGATACGCAGTATTTT.

The V gene is TRBV5-4, the J gene TRBJ1-1; D not resolved. Trimming removed 0 bases at V and 4 bases at J, with 13 bases between. CDR1 and CDR2 from the germline V gene are SGHNT and YYREEE (reference sequence). The CDR3 spans 15 residues. CDR3 bases: TGTGCCAGCAGCTTGGGTGGCCGGCCCCTCACTGAAGCTTTCTTT. As protein: CASSLGGRPLTEAFF. The full variable domain, with the rest looked up from reference TRBV5-4 and TRBJ1-1, is ETGVTQSPTHLIKTRGQQVTLRCSSQSGHNTVSWYQQALGQGPQFIFQYYREEENGRGNFPPRFSGLQFPNYSSELNVNALELDDSALYLCASSLGGRPLTEAFFGQGTRLTVV.

The V gene is TRBV7-3, the J gene TRBJ1-5; D might be TRBD1 (5 bases). V was cut by 1 base and J by 3 bases, with 25 bases left in between. The CDR3 spans 20 residues. Germline loops: CDR1 SGHTA, CDR2 FQGTGA. CDR3 nucleotide sequence: TGTGCCAGCAGCTTAAGGCCGGATGGGGGTCGGGCCAGGGTCAATCAGCCCCAGCATTTT. Encoded protein: CASSLRPDGGRARVNQPQHF.

The chain couples TRBV15 to TRBJ2-2; TRBD2 aligns across 8 bases. CDR1 and CDR2 (germline): LNHNV, YYDKDF (reference sequence). The CDR3 spans 17 residues. J was trimmed by 3 bases and V by 0 bases; bases with no gene match: 6. As DNA, the CDR3 is TGTGCCACCAGCAGAGATCGGACGGGAGGGGACACCGGGGAGCTGTTTTTT. Amino acid sequence: CATSRDRTGGDTGELFF.

The genes are TRBV27 and TRBJ2-3; D unresolved. Trimming shortened V by 8 bases and J by 9 bases, and 15 bases separated the two germline ends. The CDR3 sequence is 12 residues long. The V gene's germline CDR1 is MNHEY and CDR2 SMNVEV (reference sequence). The DNA of the CDR3 is TGTGCCAGCCTTTGGGATCGCCAAACGCAGTATTTT. This codes for CASLWDRQTQYF.

The gene calls are TRBV6-1 and TRBJ2-5; D remains ambiguous. Looked up from germline, CDR1 is MNHNS and CDR2 is SASEGT. With 2 bases removed from V and 1 base from J, the gap between germline ends came to 8 bases. This CDR3 comprises 14 residues. CDR3 DNA: TGTGCCAGCAGTGAAACGGTATTCCAAGAGACCCAGTACTTC. It yields the protein CASSETVFQETQYF.

The chain recombines TRBV25-1 with TRBJ2-2; no firm D call. Germline values: CDR1 MGHDK, CDR2 SYGVNS. There are 13 residues in the CDR3. Deletions cut 2 bases from V and 7 bases from J, with 8 bases between. The CDR3 spells CASSEHQVGELFF. The CDR3 region has the DNA TGTGCCAGCAGTGAACATCAGGTCGGGGAGCTGTTTTTT. Complete variable domain (other parts from reference TRBV25-1 and TRBJ2-2): EADIYQTPRYLVIGTGKKITLECSQTMGHDKMYWYQQDPGMELHLIHYSYGVNSTEKGDLSSESTVSRIRTEHFPLTLESARPSHTSQYLCASSEHQVGELFFGEGSRLTVL.

The rearrangement uses TRBV6-5 and TRBJ2-3, with TRBD2 identical over 7 bases. In germline, CDR1 is MNHEY, CDR2 SVGAGI. Trimming took 6 bases from V and 2 from J; bases not matched to a gene: 5. This CDR3 region has 14 residues. The CDR3 is CASRIAGFTDTQYF. Here the CDR3 DNA reads TGTGCCAGCAGAATAGCGGGCTTCACAGATACGCAGTATTTT.

This chain connects TRBV6-1 to TRBJ2-7; D might be TRBD1 (6 bases). V was clipped by 0 bases and J by 3 bases, with 9 bases between them. CDR3 length: 14 amino acids. Germline values: CDR1 MNHNS, CDR2 SASEGT. CDR3 protein: CASSEAGAHYEQYF. The CDR3 coding sequence is TGTGCCAGCAGTGAAGCGGGGGCGCACTACGAGCAGTACTTC.

The J gene is TRBJ1-5, the V gene TRBV19, with 8 bases fitting TRBD1. J lost 2 bases, V lost 5 bases, and 5 bases had no gene match. The CDR3 has 15 amino acids. The germline V gene has CDR1 LNHDA and CDR2 SQIVND (reference sequence). The CDR3 sequence is CASSPGGQGNQPQHF. The DNA of the CDR3 is TGTGCCAGTAGTCCGGGGGGACAGGGCAATCAGCCCCAGCATTTT.

The chain carries TRBV19 and TRBJ2-1; perhaps D is TRBD1 or TRBD2 (5 bases each). CDR3 length: 13 residues. Germline V CDR1 and CDR2: LNHDA, SQIVND (reference sequence). V was pared by 1 base and J by 8 bases, with 9 bases between. DNA for the CDR3: TGTGCCAGTAGTATAGCTGGGGGTTATGAGCAGTTCTTC. This encodes CASSIAGGYEQFF.

V is TRBV7-6 and J is TRBJ2-5, with a weak D call TRBD2 (6 bases). The germline CDR1 and CDR2 sequences are SGHVS and FNYEAQ. V was cut by 2 bases and J by 5 bases, with 9 bases left in between. The CDR3 is 13 residues long. Here the CDR3 reads CASSLSGVETQYF. As DNA, the CDR3 is TGTGCCAGCAGCTTATCGGGGGTGGAGACCCAGTACTTC.

The CDR3 DNA follows: TGTGCCAGCAGCTTGGGCCCCAGGCTTTATTCTGGGGCCAACGTCCTGACTTTC. This codes for CASSLGPRLYSGANVLTF. This chain connects TRBV11-1 to TRBJ2-6, with unresolved D. CDR3 size: 18 residues. Trimming took off 3 bases at V and 1 base at J, with 16 bases between the two ends. In germline, CDR1 is SGHAT, CDR2 FQDESV (reference sequence).

V gene TRBV2 combines with J gene TRBJ2-5, with TRBD2 identical over 9 bases. The DNA end is more similar to TRBJ2-7, so the J call may be wrong. CDR3 size: 14 residues. The germline V gene has CDR1 SNHLY and CDR2 FYNNEI. The DNA of the CDR3 is TGTGCCAGCAGTGCGGCGGGGGGGCTCAACGAGCAGTACTTC. It codes for CASSAAGGLNEQYF.

The rearrangement uses TRBV11-2 and TRBJ1-1; D might be TRBD1 (5 bases). CDR1 is SGHAT, CDR2 FQNNGV, per germline. The CDR3 loop spans 13 amino acids. With 5 bases removed from V and 1 base from J, the gap between germline ends came to 8 bases. The CDR3 coding sequence is TGTGCCAGCAGCCCCGGACAGAACACTGAAGCTTTCTTT. This translates into CASSPGQNTEAFF.

The chain joins TRBV4-2 to TRBJ1-5, with 8 bases aligning to TRBD1. Looked up from germline, CDR1 is LGHNA and CDR2 is YNFKEQ. This CDR3 has 17 amino acids. V dropped 0 bases and J dropped 7; count of bases not matched to a gene: 11. The CDR3 reads CASSQEGAAGGEQPQHF. In nucleotides, the CDR3 is TGTGCCAGCAGCCAAGAAGGAGCGGCAGGGGGCGAGCAGCCCCAGCATTTT.

J is TRBJ2-1 and V is TRBV30; maybe TRBD1 (5 bases). The CDR3 consists of 13 residues. CDR1 is GTSNPN and CDR2 is SVGIG in the germline V gene (reference sequence). The ends were cut back, 2 bases at V and 14 bases at J, with 19 bases in the middle. For the CDR3, the DNA is TGTGCCTGGAGTCCCCTCAGGGCCGGTCGTAAGTTCTTC. The encoded protein is CAWSPLRAGRKFF.

The chain joins TRBV6-5 to TRBJ2-1; D is perhaps TRBD2 (6 bases). Trimming removed 5 bases at V and 3 bases at J, with 11 bases between. This CDR3 is 14 amino acids long. The germline V gene encodes CDR1 MNHEY and CDR2 SVGAGI. The CDR3: CASSPPSDYNEQFF. CDR3 nucleotides: TGTGCCAGCAGTCCTCCTAGCGACTACAATGAGCAGTTCTTC.